This TCR beta chain was retrieved from a study of T cells in Graves' hyperthyroidism and ophthalmopathy. For the study at large: Upon initial diagnosis and before any treatment, peripheral blood was collected.

The germline V and J ends were trimmed by 5 bases and 3 bases, with 10 bases remaining between them. This CDR3 is built from 14 residues. CDR1 and CDR2 (germline): SEHNR, FQNEAQ (reference sequence). Investigators excluded patients with uncontrolled infection, other autoimmune disease, pregnancy or lactation. Based on clinical symptoms, serum thyroxine and TRAb, thyroid ultrasound and orbital computed tomography, diagnoses were reached. Amplified TCR beta CDR3 regions derived from RNA transcripts. Initially, a first-round RT-PCR of the TCR CDR3 employed the HTBI primer set. TCRdb re-called the multiplex PCR reads with MiXCR, one entry per CDR3 protein. The sample holds about 380,000 distinct CDR3 sequences; about 14% are singletons and the top ten take less than 25%.

V is TRBV7-9 and J is TRBJ2-2; D ambiguous. Sequenced: blood. This clonotype was sampled from a man aged 30 to 39 with Graves' hyperthyroidism that later progressed to Graves' ophthalmopathy. The CDR3 region is CASSHPGYTGELFF. CDR3 in DNA: TGTGCCAGCAGCCATCCTGGGTACACCGGGGAGCTGTTTTTT. Drawing the rest from reference TRBV7-9 and TRBJ2-2, the complete variable domain is DTGVSQNPRHKITKRGQNVTFRCDPISEHNRLYWYRQTLGQGPEFLTYFQNEAQLEKSRLLSDRFSAERPKGSFSTLEIQRTEQGDSAMYLCASSHPGYTGELFFGEGSRLTVL.